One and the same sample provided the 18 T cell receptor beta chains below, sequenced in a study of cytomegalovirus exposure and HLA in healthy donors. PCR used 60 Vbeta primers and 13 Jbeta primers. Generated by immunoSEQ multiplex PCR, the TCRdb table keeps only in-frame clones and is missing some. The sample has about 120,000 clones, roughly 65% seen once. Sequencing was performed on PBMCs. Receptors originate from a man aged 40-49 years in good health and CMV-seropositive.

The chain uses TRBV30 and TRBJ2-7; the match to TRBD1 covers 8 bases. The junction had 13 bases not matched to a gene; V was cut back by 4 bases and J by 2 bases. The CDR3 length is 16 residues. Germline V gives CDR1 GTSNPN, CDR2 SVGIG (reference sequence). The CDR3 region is CAWTLRDRGSPYEQYF. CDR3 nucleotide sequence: TGTGCCTGGACCCTCAGAGACAGGGGCTCCCCCTACGAGCAGTACTTC.

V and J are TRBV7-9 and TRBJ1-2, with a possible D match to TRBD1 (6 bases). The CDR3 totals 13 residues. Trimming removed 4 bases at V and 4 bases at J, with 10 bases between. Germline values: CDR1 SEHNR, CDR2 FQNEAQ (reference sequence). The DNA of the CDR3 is TGTGCCAGCAGCTCAACAGGGATCTATGGCTACACCTTC. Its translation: CASSSTGIYGYTF.

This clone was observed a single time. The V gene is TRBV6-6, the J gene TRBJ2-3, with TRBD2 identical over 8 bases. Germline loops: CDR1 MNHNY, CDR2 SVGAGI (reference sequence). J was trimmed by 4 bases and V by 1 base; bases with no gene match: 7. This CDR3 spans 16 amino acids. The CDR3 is CASSYFGSGIADTQYF. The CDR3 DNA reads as TGTGCCAGCAGTTACTTTGGTAGCGGGATAGCAGATACGCAGTATTTT.

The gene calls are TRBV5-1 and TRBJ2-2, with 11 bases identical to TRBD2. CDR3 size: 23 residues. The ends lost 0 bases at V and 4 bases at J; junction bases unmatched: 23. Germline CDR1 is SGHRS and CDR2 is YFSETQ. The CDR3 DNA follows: TGCGCCAGCAGCTTGGTGGCGGGCCTAGCGGGGGGCTTATACCAAAGCCTCACCGGGGAGCTGTTTTTT. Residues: CASSLVAGLAGGLYQSLTGELFF.

In DNA form, the CDR3 reads TGTGCCAGCAGCTTGGAGGGATTTACAGGGATCTATGGCTACACCTTC. This translates into CASSLEGFTGIYGYTF. The gene calls are TRBV5-5 and TRBJ1-2; D is perhaps TRBD1 (6 bases). This CDR3 has 16 residues. Trimming cost V 0 bases and J 4 bases, with 16 bases left between them. CDR1 SGHKS and CDR2 YYEKEE come from the germline V gene (reference sequence). Full variable domain (remainder filled in from reference TRBV5-5 and TRBJ1-2): DAGVTQSPTHLIKTRGQQVTLRCSPISGHKSVSWYQQVLGQGPQFIFQYYEKEERGRGNFPDRFSARQFPNYSSELNVNALLLGDSALYLCASSLEGFTGIYGYTFGSGTRLTVV.

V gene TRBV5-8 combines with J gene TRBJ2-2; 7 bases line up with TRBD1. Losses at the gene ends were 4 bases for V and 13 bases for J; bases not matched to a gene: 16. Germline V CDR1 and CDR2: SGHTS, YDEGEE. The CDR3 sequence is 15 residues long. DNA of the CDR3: TGTGCCAGCAGCCGATACCTCGGGACAGACCTCGGGCTGTTTTTT. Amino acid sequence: CASSRYLGTDLGLFF.

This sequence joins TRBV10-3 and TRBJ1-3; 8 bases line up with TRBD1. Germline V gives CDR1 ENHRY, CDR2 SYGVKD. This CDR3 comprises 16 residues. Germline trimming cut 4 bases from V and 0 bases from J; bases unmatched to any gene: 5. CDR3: CAISGRDRISGNTIYF. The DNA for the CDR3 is TGTGCCATCAGTGGGAGGGACAGGATCTCTGGAAACACCATATATTTT.

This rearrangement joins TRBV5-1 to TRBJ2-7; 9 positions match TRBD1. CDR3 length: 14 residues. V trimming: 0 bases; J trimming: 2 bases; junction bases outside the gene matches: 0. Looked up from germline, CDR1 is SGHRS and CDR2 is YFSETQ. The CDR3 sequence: CASSLGDRAYEQYF. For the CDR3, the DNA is TGCGCCAGCAGCTTGGGGGACAGGGCCTACGAGCAGTACTTC.

The CDR3 spells CASSIQGRNTGELFF. The DNA of the CDR3 is TGTGCCAGCAGCATACAGGGGAGGAACACCGGGGAGCTGTTTTTT. This chain connects TRBV9 to TRBJ2-2, with 7 bases fitting TRBD1. Germline loops: CDR1 SGDLS, CDR2 YYNGEE. This CDR3 spans 15 amino acids. Trimming cost V 4 bases and J 1 base; bases outside gene matches: 4. The variable domain in full, with the rest retrieved from reference TRBV9 and TRBJ2-2, is DSGVTQTPKHLITATGQRVTLRCSPRSGDLSVYWYQQSLDQGLQFLIQYYNGEERAKGNILERFSAQQFPDLHSELNLSSLELGDSALYFCASSIQGRNTGELFFGEGSRLTVL.

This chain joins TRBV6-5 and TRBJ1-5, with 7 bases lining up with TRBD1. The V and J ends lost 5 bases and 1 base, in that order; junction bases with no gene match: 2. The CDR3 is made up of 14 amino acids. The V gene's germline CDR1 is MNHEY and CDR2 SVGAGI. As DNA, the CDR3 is TGTGCCAGCAGTCGACAGGGAAGCAATCAGCCCCAGCATTTT. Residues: CASSRQGSNQPQHF.

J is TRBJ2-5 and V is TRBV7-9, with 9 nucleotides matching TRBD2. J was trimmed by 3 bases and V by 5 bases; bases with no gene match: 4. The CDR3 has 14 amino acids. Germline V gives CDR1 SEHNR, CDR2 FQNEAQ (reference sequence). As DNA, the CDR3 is TGTGCCAGCAGCCTGACTAGCGGAGAAGAGACCCAGTACTTC. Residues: CASSLTSGEETQYF.

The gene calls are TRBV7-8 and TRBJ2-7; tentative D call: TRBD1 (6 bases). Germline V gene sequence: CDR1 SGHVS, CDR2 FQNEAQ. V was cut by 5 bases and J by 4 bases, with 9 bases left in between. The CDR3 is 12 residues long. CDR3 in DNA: TGTGCCAGCAGCCCCGACAGGTACGAGCAGTACTTC. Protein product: CASSPDRYEQYF.

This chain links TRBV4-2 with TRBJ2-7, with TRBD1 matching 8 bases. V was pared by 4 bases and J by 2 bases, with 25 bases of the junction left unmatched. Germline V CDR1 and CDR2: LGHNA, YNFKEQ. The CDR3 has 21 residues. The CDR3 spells CASSLYTRNYPGQAGPYEQYF. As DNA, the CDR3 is TGTGCCAGCAGCCTATACACGAGGAATTACCCGGGACAGGCTGGGCCCTACGAGCAGTACTTC.

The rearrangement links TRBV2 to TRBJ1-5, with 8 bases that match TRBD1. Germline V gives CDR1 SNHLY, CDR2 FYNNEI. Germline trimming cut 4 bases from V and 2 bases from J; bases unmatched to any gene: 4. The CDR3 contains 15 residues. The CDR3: CASSVLTGGNQPQHF. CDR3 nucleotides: TGTGCCAGCAGTGTTTTGACAGGGGGCAATCAGCCCCAGCATTTT.

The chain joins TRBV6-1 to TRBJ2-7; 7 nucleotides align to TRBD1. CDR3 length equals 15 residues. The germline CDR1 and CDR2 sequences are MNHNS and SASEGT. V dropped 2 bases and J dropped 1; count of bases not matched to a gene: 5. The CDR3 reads CASSERTGFSYEQYF. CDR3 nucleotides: TGTGCCAGCAGTGAACGGACAGGTTTTTCCTACGAGCAGTACTTC.

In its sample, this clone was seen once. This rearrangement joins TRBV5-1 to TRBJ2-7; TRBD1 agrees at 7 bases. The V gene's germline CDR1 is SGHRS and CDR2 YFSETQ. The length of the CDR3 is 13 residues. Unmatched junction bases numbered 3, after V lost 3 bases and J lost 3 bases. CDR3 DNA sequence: TGCGCCAGCAGCTCGGACAGGATCTACGAGCAGTACTTC. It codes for CASSSDRIYEQYF.

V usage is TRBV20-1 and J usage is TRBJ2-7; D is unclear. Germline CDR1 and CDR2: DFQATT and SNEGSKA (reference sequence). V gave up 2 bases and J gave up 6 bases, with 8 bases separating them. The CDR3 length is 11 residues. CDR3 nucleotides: TGCAGTGCTAGATACCATAGCGAGCAGTACTTC. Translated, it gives CSARYHSEQYF.

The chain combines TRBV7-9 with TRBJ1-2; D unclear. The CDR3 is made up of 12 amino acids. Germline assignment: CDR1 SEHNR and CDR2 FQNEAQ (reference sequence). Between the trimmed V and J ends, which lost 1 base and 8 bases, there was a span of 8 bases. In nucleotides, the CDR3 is TGTGCCAGCAGCTTAGAACTTGAAGGCTACACCTTC. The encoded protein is CASSLELEGYTF.